The next 9 T cell receptor beta chains were all read from a single sample in a study of cytomegalovirus exposure and HLA in healthy donors. The PCR made use of 60 Vbeta and 13 Jbeta primers. Assay used: immunoSEQ multiplex PCR; TCRdb lists only in-frame clones, some missing. Here the sample spans some 140,000 clones, roughly three quarters being singletons. Sequenced sample: PBMCs. The source of these receptors is a woman between 55 and 75 years old in good health and CMV-seronegative.

Comments on this clone: The same CDR3 can be traced to other DNA sequences in this sample. The rearrangement links TRBV5-1 to TRBJ2-7; TRBD1 matches at 9 bases. Germline V CDR1 and CDR2: SGHRS, YFSETQ. Trimming removed 4 bases from V and 7 bases from J; junction bases left unmatched: 12. The CDR3 runs to 15 residues. This chain's CDR3 is CASSPRGQGSGEQYF. The CDR3, as DNA: TGCGCCAGCAGCCCAAGGGGACAGGGAAGCGGGGAGCAGTACTTC.

The J gene is TRBJ1-5, the V gene TRBV21-1; the table's D call, TRBD1, has no DNA check behind it. TRBV21-1 is a known pseudogene. The CDR3 has 17 residues. Here the CDR3 reads CASSKVARVLSNQPQHF. The CDR3 nucleotides are TGTGCCAGCAGCAAAGTTGCCAGGGTGTTGAGCAATCAGCCCCAGCATTTT.

V is TRBV6-4 and J is TRBJ2-2, with 7 nucleotides matching TRBD1. There are 14 residues in the CDR3. J gave up 5 bases and V 3 bases, and 3 bases lay outside the gene matches. CDR1 and CDR2 (germline): MRHNA, SNTAGT. DNA for the CDR3: TGTGCCAGCAGTGAGACAGGGTCAACCGGGGAGCTGTTTTTT. Amino acids: CASSETGSTGELFF.

The rearrangement uses TRBV10-2 and TRBJ2-6, with D maybe TRBD1 (6 bases). V lost 7 bases, J lost 2 bases, and 15 bases lay in between. The CDR3 extends over 16 amino acids. Per germline, CDR1 WSHSY and CDR2 SAAADI. In DNA, the CDR3 is TGCGCCAGCACCTCTGCCCGGGACACTGGGGCCAACGTCCTGACTTTC. It encodes CASTSARDTGANVLTF.

J is TRBJ1-2 and V is TRBV14; 8 bases are a match to TRBD1. After removal of 0 bases from V and 9 bases from J, the junction contained 15 bases not matched to a gene. Germline CDR1 and CDR2: SGHDN and FVKESK. The CDR3 has 17 amino acids. CDR3 residues: CASSQDQLGQGGDRYTF. The DNA of the CDR3 is TGTGCCAGCAGCCAAGATCAATTAGGACAGGGTGGAGATCGCTACACCTTC.

This clone was observed once. The chain has TRBV14 and TRBJ2-7; D unresolved. V lost 1 base to trimming and J lost 0 bases, with 7 bases between them. The germline V gene has CDR1 SGHDN and CDR2 FVKESK. The CDR3 covers 14 residues. CDR3: CASSQVFPSYEQYF. For the CDR3, the DNA is TGTGCCAGCAGCCAAGTATTCCCCTCCTACGAGCAGTACTTC.

The gene calls are TRBV18 and TRBJ1-1; D is ambiguous. This CDR3 is built from 11 residues. The germline CDR1 and CDR2 sequences are KGHSH and LQKENI. V shed 5 bases and J shed 5 bases, with 6 bases lying between them. The CDR3 loop reads CASSADTEAFF. CDR3 nucleotides: TGTGCCAGCTCAGCGGATACTGAAGCTTTCTTT.

The chain's CDR3 is CASRLELPNTGELFF. The CDR3 DNA reads as TGTGCCAGCAGGTTGGAGTTACCCAACACCGGGGAGCTGTTTTTT. The chain combines TRBV6-1 with TRBJ2-2; D uncertain. The germline V and J ends were trimmed by 6 bases and 2 bases, with 13 bases remaining between them. The CDR3 runs 15 residues. Germline V CDR1 and CDR2: MNHNS, SASEGT.

This chain joins TRBV19 and TRBJ1-2, with D maybe TRBD1 (5 bases). Germline V gene sequence: CDR1 LNHDA, CDR2 SQIVND (reference sequence). The CDR3 is made up of 11 amino acids. Trimming took off 11 bases at V and 3 bases at J, with 10 bases between the two ends. CDR3 DNA sequence: TGTGCCGGGGCCAGTTACTATGGCTACACCTTC. Translating gives CAGASYYGYTF.